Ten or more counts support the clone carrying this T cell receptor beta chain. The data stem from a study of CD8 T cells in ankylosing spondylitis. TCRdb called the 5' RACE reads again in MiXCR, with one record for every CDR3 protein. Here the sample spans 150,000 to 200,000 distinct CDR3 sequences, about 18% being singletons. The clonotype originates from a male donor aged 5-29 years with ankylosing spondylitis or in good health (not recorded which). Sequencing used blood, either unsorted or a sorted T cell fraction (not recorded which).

Here the CDR3 reads CASRRSAGTDTQYF. In nucleotides, the CDR3 is TGTGCCAGCAGACGGTCCGCCGGCACAGATACGCAGTATTTT. The rearrangement joins TRBV7-2 to TRBJ2-3; D ambiguous. Germline-derived CDR1 and CDR2 are SGHTA and FQGNSA. This CDR3 comprises 14 residues. Trimming took off 6 bases at V and 1 base at J, with 11 bases between the two ends.